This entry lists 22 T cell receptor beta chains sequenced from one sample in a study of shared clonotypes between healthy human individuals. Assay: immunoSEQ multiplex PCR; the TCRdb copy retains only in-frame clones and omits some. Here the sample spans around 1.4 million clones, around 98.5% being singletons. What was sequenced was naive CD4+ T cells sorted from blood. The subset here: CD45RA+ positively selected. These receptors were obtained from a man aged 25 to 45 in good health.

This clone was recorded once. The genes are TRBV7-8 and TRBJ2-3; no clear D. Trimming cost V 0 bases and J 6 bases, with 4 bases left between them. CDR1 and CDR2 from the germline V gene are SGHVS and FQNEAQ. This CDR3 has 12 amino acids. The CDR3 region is CASSLAEDTQYF. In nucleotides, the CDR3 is TGTGCCAGCAGCTTAGCTGAGGATACGCAGTATTTT.

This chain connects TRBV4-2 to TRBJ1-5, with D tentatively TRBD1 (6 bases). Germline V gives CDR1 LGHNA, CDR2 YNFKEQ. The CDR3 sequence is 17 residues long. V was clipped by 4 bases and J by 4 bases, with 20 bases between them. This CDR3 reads CASSRGRAGQSNQPQHF. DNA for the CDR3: TGTGCCAGCAGCCGGGGCAGGGCCGGACAGTCTAATCAGCCCCAGCATTTT.

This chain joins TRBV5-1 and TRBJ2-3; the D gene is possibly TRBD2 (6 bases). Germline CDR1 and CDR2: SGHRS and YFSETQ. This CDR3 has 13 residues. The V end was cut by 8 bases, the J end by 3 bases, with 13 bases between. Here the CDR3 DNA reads TGCGCCAGTGGGCGGGATGGGACAGATACGCAGTATTTT. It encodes CASGRDGTDTQYF.

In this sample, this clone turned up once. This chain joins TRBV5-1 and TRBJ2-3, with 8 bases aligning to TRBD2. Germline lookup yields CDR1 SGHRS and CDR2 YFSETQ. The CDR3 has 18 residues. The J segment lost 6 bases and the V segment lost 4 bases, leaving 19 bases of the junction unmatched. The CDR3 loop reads CASSRTAESGSFKDTQYF. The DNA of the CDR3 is TGCGCCAGCAGCCGTACCGCCGAGAGCGGGAGCTTCAAGGATACGCAGTATTTT.

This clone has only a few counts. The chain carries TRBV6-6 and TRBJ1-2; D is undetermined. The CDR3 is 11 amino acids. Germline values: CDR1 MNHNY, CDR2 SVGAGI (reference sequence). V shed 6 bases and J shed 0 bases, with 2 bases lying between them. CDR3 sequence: CASSSNYGYTF. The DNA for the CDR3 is TGTGCCAGCAGCTCTAACTATGGCTACACCTTC.

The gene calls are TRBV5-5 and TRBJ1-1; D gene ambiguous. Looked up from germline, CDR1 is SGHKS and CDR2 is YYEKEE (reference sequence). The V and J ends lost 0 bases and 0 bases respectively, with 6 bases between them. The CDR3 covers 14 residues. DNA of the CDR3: TGTGCCAGCAGCTTGGTCCTATTGAACACTGAAGCTTTCTTT. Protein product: CASSLVLLNTEAFF.

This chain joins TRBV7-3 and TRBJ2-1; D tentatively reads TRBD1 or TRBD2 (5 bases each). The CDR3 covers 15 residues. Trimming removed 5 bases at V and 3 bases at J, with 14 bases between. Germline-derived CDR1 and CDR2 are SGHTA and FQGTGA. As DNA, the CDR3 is TGTGCCAGCAGCGCGACCGGGACCATCTACAATGAGCAGTTCTTC. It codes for CASSATGTIYNEQFF. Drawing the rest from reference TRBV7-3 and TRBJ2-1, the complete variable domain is GAGVSQTPSNKVTEKGKYVELRCDPISGHTALYWYRQSLGQGPEFLIYFQGTGAADDSGLPNDRFFAVRPEGSVSTLKIQRTERGDSAVYLCASSATGTIYNEQFFGPGTRLTVL.

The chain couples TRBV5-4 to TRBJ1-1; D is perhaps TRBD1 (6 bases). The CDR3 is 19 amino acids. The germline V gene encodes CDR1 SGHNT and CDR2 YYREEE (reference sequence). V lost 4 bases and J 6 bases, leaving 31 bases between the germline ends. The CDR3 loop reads CASSPRDWQGPTGGAEAFF. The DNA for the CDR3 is TGTGCCAGCAGCCCACGGGATTGGCAGGGCCCCACCGGGGGCGCTGAAGCTTTCTTT. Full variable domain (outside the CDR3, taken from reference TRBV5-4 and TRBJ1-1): ETGVTQSPTHLIKTRGQQVTLRCSSQSGHNTVSWYQQALGQGPQFIFQYYREEENGRGNFPPRFSGLQFPNYSSELNVNALELDDSALYLCASSPRDWQGPTGGAEAFFGQGTRLTVV.

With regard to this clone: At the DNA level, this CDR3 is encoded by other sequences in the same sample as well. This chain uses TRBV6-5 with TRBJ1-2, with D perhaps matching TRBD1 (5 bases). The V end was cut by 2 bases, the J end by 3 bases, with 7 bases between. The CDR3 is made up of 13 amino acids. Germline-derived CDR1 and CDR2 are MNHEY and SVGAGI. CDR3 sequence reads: CASSYKGDYGYTF. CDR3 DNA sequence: TGTGCCAGCAGTTACAAAGGGGACTATGGCTACACCTTC.

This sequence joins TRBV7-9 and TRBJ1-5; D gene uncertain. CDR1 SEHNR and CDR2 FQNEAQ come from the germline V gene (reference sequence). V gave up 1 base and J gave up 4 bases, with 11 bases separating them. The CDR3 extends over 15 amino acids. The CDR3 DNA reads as TGTGCCAGCAGCTTAGATGGGCCCAAAAATCAGCCCCAGCATTTT. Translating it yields CASSLDGPKNQPQHF.

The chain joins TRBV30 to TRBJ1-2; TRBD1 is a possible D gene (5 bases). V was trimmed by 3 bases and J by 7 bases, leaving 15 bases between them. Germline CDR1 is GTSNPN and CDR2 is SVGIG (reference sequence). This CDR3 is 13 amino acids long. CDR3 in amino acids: CAWRTDSLLGYTF. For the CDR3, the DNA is TGTGCCTGGAGGACAGACAGTCTCCTTGGCTACACCTTC. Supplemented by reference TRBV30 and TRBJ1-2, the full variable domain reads SQTIHQWPATLVQPVGSPLSLECTVEGTSNPNLYWYRQAAGRGLQLLFYSVGIGQISSEVPQNLSASRPQDRQFILSSKKLLLSDSGFYLCAWRTDSLLGYTFGSGTRLTVV.

In DNA form, the CDR3 reads TGCGCCAGCAGCTTAAACTGGGAAGAGACCCAGTACTTC. Its protein product is CASSLNWEETQYF. The chain links TRBV5-1 to TRBJ2-5; D uncertain. The CDR3 runs 13 residues. Germline values: CDR1 SGHRS, CDR2 YFSETQ. Trimming took off 2 bases at V and 3 bases at J, with 8 bases between the two ends.

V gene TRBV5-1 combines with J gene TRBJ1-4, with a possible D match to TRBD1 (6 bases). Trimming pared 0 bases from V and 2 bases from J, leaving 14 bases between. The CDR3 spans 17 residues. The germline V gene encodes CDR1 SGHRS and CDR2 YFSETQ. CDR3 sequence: CASSLGQAVRTNEKLFF. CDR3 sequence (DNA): TGCGCCAGCAGCTTGGGACAGGCGGTTCGGACTAATGAAAAACTGTTTTTT.

The CDR3 loop reads CASSLRQGAETQYF. The DNA of the CDR3 is TGTGCCAGCTCACTACGACAGGGGGCCGAGACCCAGTACTTC. J is TRBJ2-5 and V is TRBV18; TRBD1 matches at 10 bases. V was pared by 4 bases and J by 5 bases, with 4 bases of the junction left unmatched. Germline V gives CDR1 KGHSH, CDR2 LQKENI. The CDR3 covers 14 residues.

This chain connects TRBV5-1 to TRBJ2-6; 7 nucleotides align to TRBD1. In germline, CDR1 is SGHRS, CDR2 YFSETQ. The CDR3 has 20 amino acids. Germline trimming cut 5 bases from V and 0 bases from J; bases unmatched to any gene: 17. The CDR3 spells CASRSRDSRAHFSGANVLTF. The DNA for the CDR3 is TGCGCCAGCAGATCCCGGGACAGCCGTGCTCACTTCTCTGGGGCCAACGTCCTGACTTTC. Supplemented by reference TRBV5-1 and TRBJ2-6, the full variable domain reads KAGVTQTPRYLIKTRGQQVTLSCSPISGHRSVSWYQQTPGQGLQFLFEYFSETQRNKGNFPGRFSGRQFSNSRSEMNVSTLELGDSALYLCASRSRDSRAHFSGANVLTFGAGSRLTVL.

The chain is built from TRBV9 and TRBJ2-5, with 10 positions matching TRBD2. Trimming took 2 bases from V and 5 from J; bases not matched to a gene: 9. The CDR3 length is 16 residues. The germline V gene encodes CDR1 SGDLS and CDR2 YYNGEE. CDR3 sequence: CASSVGAGGPEETQYF. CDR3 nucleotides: TGTGCCAGCAGCGTCGGAGCGGGAGGGCCGGAGGAGACCCAGTACTTC.

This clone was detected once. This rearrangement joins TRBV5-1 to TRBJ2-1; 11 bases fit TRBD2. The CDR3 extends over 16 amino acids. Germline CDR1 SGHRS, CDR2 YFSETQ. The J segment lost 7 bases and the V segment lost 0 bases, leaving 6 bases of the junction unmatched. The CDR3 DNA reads TGCGCCAGCAGCTTGGCTCTAGCGGGAGGACAAAATGAGCAGTTCTTC. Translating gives CASSLALAGGQNEQFF. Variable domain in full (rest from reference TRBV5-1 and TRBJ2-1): KAGVTQTPRYLIKTRGQQVTLSCSPISGHRSVSWYQQTPGQGLQFLFEYFSETQRNKGNFPGRFSGRQFSNSRSEMNVSTLELGDSALYLCASSLALAGGQNEQFFGPGTRLTVL.

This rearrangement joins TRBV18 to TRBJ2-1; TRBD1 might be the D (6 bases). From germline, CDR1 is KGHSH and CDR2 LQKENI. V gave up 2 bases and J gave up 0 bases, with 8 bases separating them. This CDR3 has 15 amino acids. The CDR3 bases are TGTGCCAGCTCACCAAGGACAGACTCCTACAATGAGCAGTTCTTC. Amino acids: CASSPRTDSYNEQFF.

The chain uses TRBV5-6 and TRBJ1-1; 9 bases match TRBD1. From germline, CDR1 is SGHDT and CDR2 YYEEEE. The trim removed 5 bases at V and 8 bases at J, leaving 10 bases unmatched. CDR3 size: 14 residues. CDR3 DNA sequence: TGTGCCAGCAGTCCCCCCCCGGGACAGGGAGAAGCTTTCTTT. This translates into CASSPPPGQGEAFF.

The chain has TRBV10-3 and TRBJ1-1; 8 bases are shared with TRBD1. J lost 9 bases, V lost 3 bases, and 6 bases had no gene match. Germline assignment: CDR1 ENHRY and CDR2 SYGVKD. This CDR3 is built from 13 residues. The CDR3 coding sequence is TGTGCCATCAGTGACCCTGGACAGGGTAAAGCTTTCTTT. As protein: CAISDPGQGKAFF.

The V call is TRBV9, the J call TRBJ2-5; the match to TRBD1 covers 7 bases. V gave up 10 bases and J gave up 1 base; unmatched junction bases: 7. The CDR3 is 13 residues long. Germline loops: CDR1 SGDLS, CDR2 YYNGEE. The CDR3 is CASKRDSQETQYF. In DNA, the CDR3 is TGTGCCTCGAAACGGGACAGCCAAGAGACCCAGTACTTC. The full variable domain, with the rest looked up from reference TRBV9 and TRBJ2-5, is DSGVTQTPKHLITATGQRVTLRCSPRSGDLSVYWYQQSLDQGLQFLIQYYNGEERAKGNILERFSAQQFPDLHSELNLSSLELGDSALYFCASKRDSQETQYFGPGTRLLVL.

In DNA form, the CDR3 reads TGTGCCAGCAGCCCAGGGGGACAGAGGACCAACACAGATACGCAGTATTTT. Protein: CASSPGGQRTNTDTQYF. The chain carries TRBV21-1 and TRBJ2-3; TRBD1 is the table's D call, not checked against the DNA. TRBV21-1 constitutes a pseudogene. The CDR3 contains 17 residues.